A single sample gave rise to the 5 T cell receptor beta chains below, sequenced in a study of blood T cell repertoires in COVID-19. Here immunoSEQ multiplex PCR was the method, and the copy in TCRdb shows in-frame clones only, minus some. The repertoire consists of hundreds of thousands of clones, with about 87% occurring once and the leading ten covering 10%. Input material: PBMCs or T cells enriched from blood (not recorded which). Every receptor here comes from a woman in her 50s who had recovered from COVID-19.

The chain recombines TRBV30 with TRBJ1-6; D gene uncertain. CDR3 length: 15 amino acids. The germline V and J ends were trimmed by 2 bases and 4 bases, with 12 bases remaining between them. Germline loops: CDR1 GTSNPN, CDR2 SVGIG (reference sequence). CDR3 loop: CAWSLPGLYNSPLHF. The CDR3 DNA reads as TGTGCCTGGAGTTTACCAGGACTTTATAATTCACCCCTCCACTTT.

The chain is built from TRBV21-1 and TRBJ1-1; TRBD1 is the table's D call, not checked against the DNA. TRBV21-1 is flagged as a pseudogene. The CDR3 consists of 18 residues. The CDR3: CASSNPQGQGAPDTEAFF. CDR3 coding DNA: TGTGCCAGCAGCAACCCCCAGGGACAGGGGGCGCCGGACACTGAAGCTTTCTTT.

The J gene is TRBJ1-3, the V gene TRBV7-4, with TRBD1 as a possible D gene (5 bases). The CDR3 has 17 residues. The germline gives CDR1 SGHVT, CDR2 SQSDAQ. Trimming left V 5 bases short and J 3 bases short, with 20 bases between. The CDR3 DNA reads TGTGCCAGCAGCACCCAAGGGGCTCTAAAGCGTGGAAACACCATATATTTT. Translated: CASSTQGALKRGNTIYF.

The V and J genes are TRBV28 and TRBJ1-2; 8 nucleotides match TRBD1. Germline V lookup: CDR1 MDHEN, CDR2 SYDVKM. The CDR3 contains 15 residues. V was pared by 3 bases and J by 3 bases, with 6 bases of the junction left unmatched. CDR3 nucleotide sequence: TGTGCCAGCAGTTTCCCCAGGGGGCAGTACTATGGCTACACCTTC. Amino acid sequence: CASSFPRGQYYGYTF.

This clone was seen a handful of times. The chain employs TRBV11-2 and TRBJ2-5; D gene unclear. Germline values: CDR1 SGHAT, CDR2 FQNNGV. V was clipped by 2 bases and J by 2 bases, with 9 bases between them. This CDR3 has 14 amino acids. CDR3 DNA: TGTGCCAGCAGCTTAATGCGGAGTCAAGAGACCCAGTACTTC. Translating it yields CASSLMRSQETQYF.